A selection of T cell receptor beta chains follows, all from one sample in a study of T cells in Graves' hyperthyroidism and ophthalmopathy. TCRdb re-derived calls from the multiplex PCR reads in MiXCR, one entry per CDR3 protein. The sample lists hundreds of thousands of distinct CDR3 sequences, 15% to 17% occurring once. The specimen was blood. These receptors all come from a young woman with Graves' hyperthyroidism. CDR3s include the opening cysteine and the closing phenylalanine or tryptophan. Fields, in order: V gene, D gene, clone size, CDR3 length, J gene, CDR3 protein, CDR3 DNA. A D gene is named only where the DNA matches it firmly. A row's size may be missing; if present it is once, few, many or a size class.

>TRBV4-1|TRBD2|few|16|TRBJ2-1
CASSPAASGRWNEQFF
TGCGCCAGCAGCCCTGCCGCTAGCGGGAGGTGGAATGAGCAGTTCTTC
>TRBV12-3/TRBV12-4|TRBD1|many|15|TRBJ1-5
CASTRTGESNQPQHF
TGTGCCAGCACCCGGACAGGGGAAAGCAATCAGCCCCAGCATTTT
>TRBV9|-|-|15|TRBJ1-3
CASSVGQGSGNTIYF
TGTGCCAGCAGCGTAGGTCAGGGCTCTGGAAACACCATATATTTT
>TRBV20-1|TRBD2|many|16|TRBJ2-1
CSASGTSGHLYNEQFF
TGCAGTGCTTCCGGGACTAGCGGACACCTTTACAATGAGCAGTTCTTC
>TRBV9|TRBD2|-|15|TRBJ2-1
CASIPVLAGYNEQFF
TGTGCCAGCATTCCTGTACTAGCGGGGTACAATGAGCAGTTCTTC
>TRBV5-1|-|many|12|TRBJ2-1
CASSTTHLVRFF
TGCGCCAGCAGCACTACCCACCTAGTTCGGTTCTTC
>TRBV7-9|-|-|16|TRBJ2-5
CASSLGVGARQETPYF
TGTGCCAGCAGCTTAGGTGTAGGGGCAAGGCAAGAGACCCCGTACTTC
>TRBV6-2/TRBV6-3|TRBD2|many|17|TRBJ2-2
CASSYSTLAGGPGELFF
TGTGCCAGCAGTTACTCAACGCTAGCGGGAGGGCCAGGGGAGCTGTTTTTT
>TRBV20-1|-|many|13|TRBJ2-7
CSARVVGNYEQYF
TGCAGTGCTAGAGTTGTGGGTAACTACGAGCAGTACTTC
>TRBV6-1|-|many|13|TRBJ2-3
CASSEGVPDTQYF
TGTGCCAGCAGTGAAGGGGTGCCGGATACGCAGTATTTT
>TRBV12-3/TRBV12-4|-|many|12|TRBJ2-7
CASGAEPYEQYF
TGTGCCAGCGGAGCGGAACCCTACGAGCAGTACTTC
>TRBV19|TRBD2|few|14|TRBJ2-3
CASSIWGRDDTQYF
TGTGCCAGTAGTATTTGGGGGAGGGACGATACGCAGTATTTT
>TRBV19|TRBD2|-|15|TRBJ2-1
CASSIRTSGRGEQFF
TGTGCCAGTAGTATCCGGACTAGCGGGAGAGGTGAGCAGTTCTTC
>TRBV10-2|TRBD1|many|15|TRBJ1-2
CASTRKGQGDYGYTF
TGCGCCAGTACTAGAAAGGGACAGGGGGACTATGGCTACACCTTC
>TRBV3-1|TRBD2|many|15|TRBJ2-1
CASSRPGRESGEQFF
TGTGCCAGCAGCCGACCGGGGCGGGAGAGCGGTGAGCAGTTCTTC
>TRBV11-3|-|-|12|TRBJ2-4
CAGSLSGSIQYF
TGTGCCGGCAGCTTATCCGGGTCCATCCAGTACTTC
>TRBV7-9|-|many|17|TRBJ2-2
CASSPRQEARDTGELFF
TGTGCCAGCAGCCCTAGACAGGAGGCGCGGGACACCGGGGAGCTGTTTTTT
>TRBV20-1|-|few|13|TRBJ2-7
CSARNRNSYEQYF
TGCAGTGCTCGAAACAGGAACTCCTACGAGCAGTACTTC
>TRBV14|-|few|13|TRBJ2-2
CASREGSTGELFF
TGTGCCAGCAGGGAGGGTAGCACCGGGGAGCTGTTTTTT
>TRBV25-1|-|many|15|TRBJ2-5
CASRNPPPFQETQYF
TGTGCCAGCAGGAACCCTCCCCCCTTCCAAGAGACCCAGTACTTC
>TRBV28|-|-|14|TRBJ2-7
CASSFNLLVYEQYF
TGTGCCAGCAGCTTTAACTTATTAGTTTACGAGCAGTACTTC
>TRBV10-2|-|many|12|TRBJ2-7
CASSHDRPEQYF
TGCGCCAGCAGTCATGACAGACCGGAGCAGTACTTC
>TRBV5-1|-|-|15|TRBJ2-7
CASSLGDEVLYEQYF
TGCGCCAGCAGCTTGGGGGACGAAGTGCTCTACGAGCAGTACTTC
>TRBV18|-|many|12|TRBJ1-2
CASSPWAGGYTF
TGTGCCAGCTCACCATGGGCTGGTGGCTACACCTTC
>TRBV12-3/TRBV12-4|TRBD1|many|15|TRBJ1-6
CASSLERTGDSPLHF
TGTGCCAGCAGTTTGGAGCGAACAGGGGATTCACCCCTCCACTTT
>TRBV2|TRBD1|few|15|TRBJ1-2
CASSAGAGGHYGYTF
TGTGCCAGCAGTGCGGGGGCAGGGGGCCACTATGGCTACACCTTC
>TRBV27|TRBD1|-|15|TRBJ1-2
CASSLQGAALYGYTF
TGTGCCAGCAGTTTACAGGGGGCGGCCCTCTATGGCTACACCTTC
>TRBV28|-|many|17|TRBJ1-2
CASTATDPKVFLYGYTF
TGTGCCAGCACCGCGACGGACCCGAAAGTCTTTCTCTATGGCTACACCTTC
>TRBV5-1|-|once|17|TRBJ2-6
CASRTRDPRSGANVLTF
TGCGCCAGCAGAACCCGGGACCCGCGCTCTGGGGCCAACGTCCTGACTTTC
>TRBV19|TRBD2|many|16|TRBJ2-1
CASTQGASGSRNEQFF
TGTGCCAGTACCCAGGGGGCTAGCGGGAGTAGAAATGAGCAGTTCTTC
>TRBV7-8|TRBD2|many|15|TRBJ2-3
CASISSGGAGDTQYF
TGTGCCAGCATCTCTAGCGGGGGGGCGGGAGATACGCAGTATTTT
>TRBV10-1|TRBD2|-|18|TRBJ2-3
CASSESTLLAGRADTQYF
TGCGCCAGCAGTGAGTCGACTCTACTAGCGGGAAGGGCAGATACGCAGTATTTT
>TRBV27|TRBD1|many|13|TRBJ1-1
CASRRGPNTEAFF
TGTGCCAGCAGAAGGGGGCCGAACACTGAAGCTTTCTTT
>TRBV5-1|-|many|13|TRBJ2-1
CASSPGLYNEQFF
TGTGCCAGCAGCCCGGGACTGTACAATGAGCAGTTCTTC
>TRBV10-3|-|many|13|TRBJ1-2
CAISAQGSYGYTF
TGTGCCATCAGTGCGCAGGGGAGCTATGGCTACACCTTC
>TRBV30|TRBD1|few|13|TRBJ2-7
CAWSAGQSYERYF
TGTGCCTGGAGTGCGGGACAGTCCTACGAGCGGTACTTC
>TRBV6-1|TRBD2|many|14|TRBJ2-3
CASKTSGRGDTQYF
TGTGCCAGCAAGACTAGCGGGAGAGGGGATACGCAGTATTTT
>TRBV28|-|many|13|TRBJ2-7
CASSQTPDYEQYF
TGTGCCAGCAGCCAGACCCCCGACTACGAGCAGTACTTC
>TRBV5-1|-|many|14|TRBJ2-7
CASSSTDISYEQYF
TGCGCCAGCAGCTCGACAGATATCTCCTACGAGCAGTACTTC
>TRBV27|-|few|16|TRBJ2-6
CASSLDGYSGANVLTF
TGTGCCAGCAGCTTAGACGGTTACTCTGGGGCCAACGTCCTGACTTTC
>TRBV2|-|many|16|TRBJ2-6
CASRDPSDSGANVLTF
TGTGCCAGCAGGGACCCCTCCGACTCTGGGGCCAACGTCCTGACTTTC
>TRBV10-3|TRBD1|many|14|TRBJ2-7
CAISEGTGTYEQYF
TGTGCCATCAGTGAAGGGACAGGGACCTACGAGCAGTACTTC
>TRBV4-1|-|many|18|TRBJ1-1
CASSQPGHFGLRNTEAFF
TGCGCCAGCAGCCAACCCGGACACTTTGGGCTCAGGAACACTGAAGCTTTCTTT
>TRBV28|TRBD1|many|17|TRBJ2-5
CASSQRTGGNGRRTQYF
TGTGCCAGCAGTCAGAGGACAGGGGGCAACGGCCGTCGGACCCAGTACTTC
>TRBV20-1|TRBD2|many|15|TRBJ2-7
CSARSASGNSYEQYF
TGCAGTGCTAGATCGGCTAGCGGGAACTCCTACGAGCAGTACTTC
>TRBV2|TRBD2|-|15|TRBJ2-2
CASRATSGVSGELFF
TGTGCCAGCAGGGCGACTAGCGGGGTGTCCGGGGAGCTGTTTTTT
>TRBV6-4|TRBD1|-|15|TRBJ2-3
CASSDSHRGTDTQYF
TGTGCCAGCAGTGACTCGCACAGGGGAACAGATACGCAGTATTTT
>TRBV29-1|-|many|13|TRBJ2-7
CSVEHRDSYEQYF
TGCAGCGTCGAACATCGGGACTCCTACGAGCAGTACTTC
>TRBV20-1|-|many|13|TRBJ2-5
CSARGGWGETQYF
TGCAGTGCTAGAGGGGGTTGGGGAGAGACCCAGTACTTC
>TRBV5-1|TRBD1|few|18|TRBJ2-4
CASSLSRQGRSAKNIQYF
TGCGCCAGCAGCTTATCCCGACAGGGTCGGTCGGCCAAAAACATTCAGTACTTC